This entry features one T cell receptor (beta chain) sequence. Sequencing was performed with immunoSEQ multiplex PCR; in TCRdb, only in-frame clones are kept and a portion is missing. The top ten hold around 17% of the sample, which has around 130,000 clones, 75% to 90% seen once. This record belongs to a study of blood T cell repertoires in COVID-19. Study in general: There were acute and convalescent COVID-19 samples, and they came from the United States, Italy and Spain.

The CDR3 totals 13 residues. Germline CDR1 reads SGHRS; CDR2 reads YFSETQ. With 4 bases removed from V and 2 bases from J, the gap between germline ends came to 9 bases. The material sequenced was peripheral blood. This chain uses TRBV5-1 with TRBJ1-2, with a tentative D call TRBD1 (6 bases). This receptor was obtained from a woman aged 45-65 years who had recovered from COVID-19. The CDR3, as DNA: TGCGCCAGCAGCGAGGGGGAGAACTATGGCTACACCTTC. Protein sequence: CASSEGENYGYTF.